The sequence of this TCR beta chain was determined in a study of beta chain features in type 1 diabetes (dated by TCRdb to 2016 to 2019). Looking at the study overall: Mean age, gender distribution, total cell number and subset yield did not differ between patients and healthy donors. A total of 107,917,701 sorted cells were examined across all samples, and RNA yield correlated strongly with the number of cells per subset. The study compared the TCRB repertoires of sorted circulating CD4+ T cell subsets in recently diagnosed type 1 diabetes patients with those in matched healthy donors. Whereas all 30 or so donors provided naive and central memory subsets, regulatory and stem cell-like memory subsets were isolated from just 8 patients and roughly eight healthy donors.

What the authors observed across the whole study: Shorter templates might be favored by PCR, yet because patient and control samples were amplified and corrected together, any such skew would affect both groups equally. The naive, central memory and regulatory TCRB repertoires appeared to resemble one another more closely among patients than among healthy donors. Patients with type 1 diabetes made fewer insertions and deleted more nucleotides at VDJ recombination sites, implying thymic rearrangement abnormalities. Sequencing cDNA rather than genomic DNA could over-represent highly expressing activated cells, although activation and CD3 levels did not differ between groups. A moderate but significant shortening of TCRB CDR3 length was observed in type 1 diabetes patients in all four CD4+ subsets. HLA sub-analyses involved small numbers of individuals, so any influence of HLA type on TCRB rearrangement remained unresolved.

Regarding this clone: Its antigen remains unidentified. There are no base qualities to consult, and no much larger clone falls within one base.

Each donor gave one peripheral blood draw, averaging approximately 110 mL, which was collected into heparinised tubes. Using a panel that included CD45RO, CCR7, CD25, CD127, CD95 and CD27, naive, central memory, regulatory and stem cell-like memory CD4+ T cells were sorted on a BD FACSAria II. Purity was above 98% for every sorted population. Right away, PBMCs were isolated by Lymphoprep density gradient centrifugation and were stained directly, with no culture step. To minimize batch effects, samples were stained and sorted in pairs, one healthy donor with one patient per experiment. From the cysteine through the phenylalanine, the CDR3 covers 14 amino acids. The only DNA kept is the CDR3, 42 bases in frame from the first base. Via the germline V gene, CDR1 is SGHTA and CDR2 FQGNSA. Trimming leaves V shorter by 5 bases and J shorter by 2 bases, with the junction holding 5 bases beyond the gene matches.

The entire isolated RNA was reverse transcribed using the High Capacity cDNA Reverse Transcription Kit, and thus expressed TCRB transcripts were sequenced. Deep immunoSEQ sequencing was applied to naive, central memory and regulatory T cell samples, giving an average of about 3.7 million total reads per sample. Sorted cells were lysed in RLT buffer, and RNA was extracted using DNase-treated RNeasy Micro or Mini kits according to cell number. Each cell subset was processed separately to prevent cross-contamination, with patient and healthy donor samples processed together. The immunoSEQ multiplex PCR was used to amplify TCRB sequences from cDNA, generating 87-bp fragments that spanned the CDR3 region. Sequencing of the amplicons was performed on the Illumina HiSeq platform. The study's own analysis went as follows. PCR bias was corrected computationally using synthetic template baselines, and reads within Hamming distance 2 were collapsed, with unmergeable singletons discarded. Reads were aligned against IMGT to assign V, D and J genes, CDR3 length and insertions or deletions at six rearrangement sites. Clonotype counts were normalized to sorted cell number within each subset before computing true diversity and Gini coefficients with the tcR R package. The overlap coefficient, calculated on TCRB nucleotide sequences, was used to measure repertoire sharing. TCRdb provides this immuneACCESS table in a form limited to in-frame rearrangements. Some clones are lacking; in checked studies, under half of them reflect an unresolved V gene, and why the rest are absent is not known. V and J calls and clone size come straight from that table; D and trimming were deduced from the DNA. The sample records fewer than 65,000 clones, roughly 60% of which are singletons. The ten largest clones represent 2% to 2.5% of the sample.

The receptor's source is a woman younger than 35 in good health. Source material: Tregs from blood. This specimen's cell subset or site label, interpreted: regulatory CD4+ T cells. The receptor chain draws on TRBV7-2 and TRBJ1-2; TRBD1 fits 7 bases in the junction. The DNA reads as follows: TGTGCCAGCAGCCGTGAACAGGGGAACTATGGCTACACCTTC. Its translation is CASSREQGNYGYTF.